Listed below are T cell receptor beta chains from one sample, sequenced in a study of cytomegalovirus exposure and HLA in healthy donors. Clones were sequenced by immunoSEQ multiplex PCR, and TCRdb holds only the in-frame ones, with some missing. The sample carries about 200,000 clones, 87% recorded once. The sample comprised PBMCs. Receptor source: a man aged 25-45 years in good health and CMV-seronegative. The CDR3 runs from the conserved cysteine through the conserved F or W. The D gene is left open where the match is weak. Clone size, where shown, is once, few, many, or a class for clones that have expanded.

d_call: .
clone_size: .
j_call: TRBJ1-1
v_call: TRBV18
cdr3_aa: CASSPPGVVAMNTEAFF
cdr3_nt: TGTGCCAGCTCACCACCCGGGGTCGTCGCGATGAACACTGAAGCTTTCTTT

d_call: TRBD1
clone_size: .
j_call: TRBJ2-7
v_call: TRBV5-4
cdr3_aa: CASSLGDRVGEQYF
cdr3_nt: TGTGCCAGCAGCTTGGGGGACAGGGTAGGAGAGCAGTACTTC

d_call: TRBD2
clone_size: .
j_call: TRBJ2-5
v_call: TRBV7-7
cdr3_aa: CASSPSAGGFLETQYF
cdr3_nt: TGTGCTAGCAGCCCCTCAGCGGGGGGATTCCTAGAGACCCAGTACTTC

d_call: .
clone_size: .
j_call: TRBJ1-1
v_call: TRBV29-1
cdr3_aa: CSVASGLGSTEAFF
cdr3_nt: TGCAGCGTTGCATCTGGACTCGGGAGCACTGAAGCTTTCTTT

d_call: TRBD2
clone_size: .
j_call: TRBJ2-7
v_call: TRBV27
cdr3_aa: CASRETSGLYEQYF
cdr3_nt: TGTGCCAGCAGAGAGACTAGCGGGTTGTACGAGCAGTACTTC

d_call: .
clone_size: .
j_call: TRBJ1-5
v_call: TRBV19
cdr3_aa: CASSIGAGYNQPQHF
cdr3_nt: TGTGCCAGTAGTATAGGGGCAGGTTACAATCAGCCCCAGCATTTT

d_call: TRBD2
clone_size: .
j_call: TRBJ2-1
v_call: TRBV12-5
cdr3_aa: CASGLGLAGHNEQFF
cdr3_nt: TGTGCTAGTGGTTTGGGACTAGCGGGTCACAATGAGCAGTTCTTC

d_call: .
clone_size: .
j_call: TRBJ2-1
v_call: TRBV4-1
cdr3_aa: CASSRTLTGYNEQFF
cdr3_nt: TGCGCCAGCAGCCGAACCTTGACCGGGTACAATGAGCAGTTCTTC

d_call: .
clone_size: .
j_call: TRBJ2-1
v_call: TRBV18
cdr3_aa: CASSTGRRGENEQFF
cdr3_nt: TGTGCCAGCTCAACCGGGAGAAGGGGCGAGAATGAGCAGTTCTTC

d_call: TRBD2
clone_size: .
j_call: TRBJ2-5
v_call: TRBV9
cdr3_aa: CASSARLAGYQETQYF
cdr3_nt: TGTGCCAGCAGCGCGAGACTAGCGGGATACCAAGAGACCCAGTACTTC

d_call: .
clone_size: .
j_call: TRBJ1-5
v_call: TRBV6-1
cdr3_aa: CATLYSNQPQHF
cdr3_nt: TGTGCCACCCTATATAGCAATCAGCCCCAGCATTTT

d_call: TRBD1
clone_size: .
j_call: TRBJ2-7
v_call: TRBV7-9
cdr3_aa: CASTPGVGTEETYEQYF
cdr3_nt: TGTGCCAGCACCCCTGGAGTCGGGACAGAGGAGACCTACGAGCAGTACTTC

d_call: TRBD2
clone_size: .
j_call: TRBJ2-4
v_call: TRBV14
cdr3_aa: CASSQYGTSGSQYF
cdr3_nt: TGTGCCAGCAGCCAATATGGGACTAGCGGGAGTCAGTACTTC

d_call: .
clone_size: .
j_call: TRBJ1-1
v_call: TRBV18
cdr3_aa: CASSLGGNTEAFF
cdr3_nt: TGTGCCAGCTCATTAGGGGGGAACACTGAAGCTTTCTTT

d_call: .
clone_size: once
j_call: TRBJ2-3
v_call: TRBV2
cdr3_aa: CASGTSRSDTQYF
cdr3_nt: TGTGCCAGCGGTACTAGTCGATCAGATACGCAGTATTTT

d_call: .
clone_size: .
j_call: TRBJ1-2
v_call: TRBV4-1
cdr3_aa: CASSSQGWDGYTF
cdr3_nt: TGCGCCAGCAGCTCACAGGGATGGGATGGCTACACCTTC

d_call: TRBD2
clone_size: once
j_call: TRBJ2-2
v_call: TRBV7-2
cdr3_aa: CASSSTGLAGRELFF
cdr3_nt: TGTGCCAGCAGCTCCACGGGACTAGCGGGAAGGGAGCTGTTTTTT

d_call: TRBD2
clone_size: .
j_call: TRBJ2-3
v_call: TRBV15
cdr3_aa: CATSRVGLATDTQYF
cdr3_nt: TGTGCCACCAGCAGAGTTGGACTAGCGACAGATACGCAGTATTTT

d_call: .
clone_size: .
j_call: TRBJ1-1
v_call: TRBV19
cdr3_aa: CASSTPGGAGNTEAFF
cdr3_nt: TGTGCCAGTAGTACCCCCGGAGGGGCTGGGAACACTGAAGCTTTCTTT

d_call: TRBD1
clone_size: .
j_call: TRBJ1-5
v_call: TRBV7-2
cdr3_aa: CASSLVSGTGGMIQPQHF
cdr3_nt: TGTGCCAGCAGCTTAGTCAGCGGGACAGGAGGTATGATACAGCCCCAGCATTTT

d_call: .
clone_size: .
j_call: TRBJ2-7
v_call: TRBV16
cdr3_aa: CASSQSAGASYEQYF
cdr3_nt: TGTGCCAGCAGCCAATCAGCAGGGGCCTCCTACGAGCAGTACTTC

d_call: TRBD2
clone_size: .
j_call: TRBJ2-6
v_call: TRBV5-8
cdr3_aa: CASSLTSDGANVLTF
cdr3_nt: TGTGCCAGCAGCTTAACTAGCGATGGGGCCAACGTCCTGACTTTC

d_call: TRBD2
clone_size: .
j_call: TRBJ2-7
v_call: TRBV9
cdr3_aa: CASSVATGLAGAYEQYF
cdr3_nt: TGTGCCAGCAGCGTAGCGACGGGACTAGCGGGAGCCTACGAGCAGTACTTC

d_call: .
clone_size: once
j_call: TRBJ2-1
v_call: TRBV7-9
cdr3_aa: CSSSLGVANEQFF
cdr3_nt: TGTTCCAGCAGCTTAGGTGTGGCAAATGAGCAGTTCTTC

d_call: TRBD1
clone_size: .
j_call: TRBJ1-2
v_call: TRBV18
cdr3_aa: CASSPLDRAAGGYTF
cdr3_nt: TGTGCCAGCTCACCCTTAGACAGGGCCGCGGGGGGCTACACCTTC

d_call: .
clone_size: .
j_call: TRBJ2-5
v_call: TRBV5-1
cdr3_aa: CASAGETQYF
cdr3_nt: TGCGCCAGCGCCGGAGAGACCCAGTACTTC

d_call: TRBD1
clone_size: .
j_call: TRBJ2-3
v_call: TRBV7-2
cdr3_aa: CASSKLPGQHTDTQYF
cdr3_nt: TGTGCCAGCAGCAAACTTCCGGGACAGCACACAGATACGCAGTATTTT

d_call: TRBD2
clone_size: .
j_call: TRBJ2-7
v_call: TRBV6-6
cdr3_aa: CASRGRRGRSYDEQYF
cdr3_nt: TGTGCCAGCAGGGGACGTCGCGGGAGGAGTTACGACGAGCAGTACTTC

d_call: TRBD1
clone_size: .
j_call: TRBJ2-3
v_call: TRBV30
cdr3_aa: CAWSLTGVVTDTQYF
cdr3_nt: TGTGCCTGGAGCCTGACAGGGGTGGTGACAGATACGCAGTATTTT

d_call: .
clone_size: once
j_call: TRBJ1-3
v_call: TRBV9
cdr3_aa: CASSNDHQGSGNTIYF
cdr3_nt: TGTGCCAGCAGCAACGATCATCAGGGCTCTGGAAACACCATATATTTT

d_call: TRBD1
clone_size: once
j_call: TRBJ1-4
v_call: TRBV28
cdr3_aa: CASSWAGGNEKLFF
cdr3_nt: TGTGCCAGCAGTTGGGCAGGGGGGAATGAAAAACTGTTTTTT

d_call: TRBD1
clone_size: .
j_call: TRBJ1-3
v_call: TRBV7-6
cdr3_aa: CASSSVRTGEGNTIYF
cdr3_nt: TGTGCCAGCAGCTCAGTCCGGACAGGGGAAGGAAACACCATATATTTT

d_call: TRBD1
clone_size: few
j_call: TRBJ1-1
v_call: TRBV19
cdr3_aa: CASSIGGTGYLVTEAFF
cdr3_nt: TGTGCCAGTAGTATAGGTGGGACAGGGTATTTGGTCACTGAAGCTTTCTTT